This T cell receptor beta chain was sequenced in a study of human T cells and chemical hapten exposure. A single record per CDR3 protein comes from TCRdb applying MiXCR to the RACE reads. The sample shows approximately 340,000 distinct CDR3 sequences, about 7% of them seen only once. Time point reported: patch test 1, 2 weeks after DPC sensitization. This sample's treatment: therapeutic diphenylcyclopropenone sensitization with weekly scalp DPC. This clonotype has more than one count but fewer than ten. This CDR3 is 16 amino acids long. V was cut by 0 bases and J by 4 bases, with 14 bases left in between. In germline, CDR1 is LGHDT, CDR2 YNNKEL (reference sequence).

J is TRBJ2-3 and V is TRBV3-1; tentatively, D is TRBD2 (7 bases). This receptor was identified in a woman under 30 with alopecia areata. Some clones in this sample may be carry-over from other donors' samples. Sequencing used whole blood, obtained in connection with sensitization to the hapten diphenylcyclopropenone (DPC). CDR3 amino acids: CASSQEEGGPADTQYF. The CDR3 bases are TGTGCCAGCAGCCAAGAGGAGGGGGGGCCAGCAGATACGCAGTATTTT.